The present T cell receptor (beta chain) was sequenced within a study of blood T cell repertoires in COVID-19. At the level of the study: Researchers got acute and convalescent COVID-19 samples from the United States, Italy and Spain.

V was clipped by 6 bases and J by 2 bases; unmatched bases: 4. Germline lookup yields CDR1 ENHRY and CDR2 SYGVKD. The CDR3 extends over 14 amino acids. In the authors' methods: Estimation of nucleated cell counts relied on the amplification of reference gene primers. Assay: immunoSEQ multiplex PCR; the TCRdb copy retains only in-frame clones and omits some. From that table come the V and J calls and clone size; the DNA was used to work out D and trimming. The table includes under 200,000 clones, around 81% detected once. This sequence was found in a human donor with acute or convalescent COVID-19. The donor label of this sample is uncertain. The sequencing sample was made of peripheral blood. The V call is TRBV10-3, the J call TRBJ2-3, with 8 bases lining up with TRBD1. The CDR3 DNA is TGTGCCATCAGACCGACAGGGGACACAGATACGCAGTATTTT. Encoded protein: CAIRPTGDTDTQYF.